These T cell receptor beta chains were read from a single sample in a study of blood T cell repertoires in COVID-19. Assay: immunoSEQ multiplex PCR; the TCRdb copy retains only in-frame clones and omits some. Of a few hundred thousand clones listed, around 87% are singletons. The specimen was peripheral blood. The receptor set was obtained from a woman aged 50 to 60 who had recovered from COVID-19. CDR3s include the opening cysteine and the closing phenylalanine or tryptophan. Each record gives: clone size, J gene, D gene, V gene, CDR3 DNA, CDR3 protein. The D gene is left open where the match is weak. The size of a clone is reported for some rows only, either as once, few or many, or as a class for expanded clones.

NA	TRBJ1-5	NA	TRBV6-6	TGTGCCAGCAGTTACTCGACTGAGCCCCAGCATTTT	CASSYSTEPQHF
few	TRBJ2-7	NA	TRBV18	TGTGCCAGCTCACCGTCCCCAGGATCCTCCTACGAGCAGTACTTC	CASSPSPGSSYEQYF
NA	TRBJ1-2	NA	TRBV6-2/TRBV6-3	TGTGCCAGCAGTAAGGAGAGCTATGGCTACACCTTC	CASSKESYGYTF
NA	TRBJ2-7	TRBD2	TRBV7-2	TGTGCCAGCAGCTTCAGAGCGGGAGGCCACGAGCAGTACTTC	CASSFRAGGHEQYF
NA	TRBJ2-2	TRBD2	TRBV19	TGTGCCAGTAGTTCGGGGACTAGCCGAGGCGGGGAGCTGTTTTTT	CASSSGTSRGGELFF
few	TRBJ2-1	NA	TRBV6-2/TRBV6-3	TGTGCCAGCAGTTACGACCAGGAGGGGAATGAGCAGTTCTTC	CASSYDQEGNEQFF
NA	TRBJ2-3	TRBD2	TRBV11-2	TGTGCCAGCAGCTTTGACGGACTAGCGGATACAGATACGCAGTATTTT	CASSFDGLADTDTQYF
NA	TRBJ1-5	NA	TRBV28	TGTGCCAGCAGTTTATTGACACGCTCCCGGAGCAATCAGCCCCAGCATTTT	CASSLLTRSRSNQPQHF
NA	TRBJ2-1	NA	TRBV23-1	TGCGCCAGCATCCGGCGGTTTGGCCCACTATCAACATACAATGAGCAGTTCTTC	CASIRRFGPLSTYNEQFF
few	TRBJ2-3	NA	TRBV7-3	TGTGCCAGCAGCCCCGACTATGATACGCAGTATTTT	CASSPDYDTQYF
NA	TRBJ2-3	TRBD2	TRBV5-1	TGCGCCAGCAGCCCTCTGGCGGGAGGGCGCACAGATACGCAGTATTTT	CASSPLAGGRTDTQYF
NA	TRBJ2-3	NA	TRBV27	TGTGCCAGCAGAGAACAGGGTGTCACAGATACGCAGTATTTT	CASREQGVTDTQYF
NA	TRBJ1-1	NA	TRBV6-5	TGTGCCAGCAGTTACAACAGGGCTAACACTGAAGCTTTCTTT	CASSYNRANTEAFF
NA	TRBJ2-5	TRBD2	TRBV5-4	TGTGCCAGCAGCTTTCCCAGCGGGAAGGGGATAGAGACCCAGTACTTC	CASSFPSGKGIETQYF